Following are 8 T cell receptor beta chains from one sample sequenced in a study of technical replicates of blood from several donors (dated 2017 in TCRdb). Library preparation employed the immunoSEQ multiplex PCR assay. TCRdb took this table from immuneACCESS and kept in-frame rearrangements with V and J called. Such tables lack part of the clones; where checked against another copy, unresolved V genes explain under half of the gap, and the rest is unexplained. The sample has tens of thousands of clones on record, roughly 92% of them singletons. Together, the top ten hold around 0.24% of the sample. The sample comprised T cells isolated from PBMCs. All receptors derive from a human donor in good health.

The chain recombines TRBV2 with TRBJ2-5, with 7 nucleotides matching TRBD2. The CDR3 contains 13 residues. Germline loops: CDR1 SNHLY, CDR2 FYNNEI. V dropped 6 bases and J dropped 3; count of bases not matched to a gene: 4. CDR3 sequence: CASSLADEETQYF. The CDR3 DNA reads TGTGCCAGCAGCCTAGCGGACGAAGAGACCCAGTACTTC.

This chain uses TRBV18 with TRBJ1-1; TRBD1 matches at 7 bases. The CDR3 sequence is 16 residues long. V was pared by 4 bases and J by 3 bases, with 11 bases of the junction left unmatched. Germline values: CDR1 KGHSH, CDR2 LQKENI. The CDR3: CASSLNSPGGYTEAFF. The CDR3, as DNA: TGTGCCAGCTCACTAAATAGTCCAGGGGGTTACACTGAAGCTTTCTTT.

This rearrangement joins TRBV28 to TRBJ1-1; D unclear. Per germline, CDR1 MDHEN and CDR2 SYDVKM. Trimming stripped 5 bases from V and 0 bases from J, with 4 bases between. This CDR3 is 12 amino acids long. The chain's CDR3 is CASSTMNTEAFF. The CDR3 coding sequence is TGTGCCAGCAGTACAATGAACACTGAAGCTTTCTTT.

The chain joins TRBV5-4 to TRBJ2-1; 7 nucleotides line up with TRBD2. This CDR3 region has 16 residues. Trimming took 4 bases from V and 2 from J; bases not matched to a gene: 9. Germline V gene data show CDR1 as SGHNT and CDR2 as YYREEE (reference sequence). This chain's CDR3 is CASSLLAHGAYNEQFF. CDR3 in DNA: TGTGCCAGCAGCCTACTAGCGCACGGAGCCTACAATGAGCAGTTCTTC. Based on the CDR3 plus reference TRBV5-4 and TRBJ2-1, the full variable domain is ETGVTQSPTHLIKTRGQQVTLRCSSQSGHNTVSWYQQALGQGPQFIFQYYREEENGRGNFPPRFSGLQFPNYSSELNVNALELDDSALYLCASSLLAHGAYNEQFFGPGTRLTVL.

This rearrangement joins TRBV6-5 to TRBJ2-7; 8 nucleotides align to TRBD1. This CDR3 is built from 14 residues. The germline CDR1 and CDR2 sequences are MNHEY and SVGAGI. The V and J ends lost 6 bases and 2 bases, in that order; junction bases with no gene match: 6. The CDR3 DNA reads TGTGCCAGCAGGACAGGGGCTAGGGCCTACGAGCAGTACTTC. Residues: CASRTGARAYEQYF.

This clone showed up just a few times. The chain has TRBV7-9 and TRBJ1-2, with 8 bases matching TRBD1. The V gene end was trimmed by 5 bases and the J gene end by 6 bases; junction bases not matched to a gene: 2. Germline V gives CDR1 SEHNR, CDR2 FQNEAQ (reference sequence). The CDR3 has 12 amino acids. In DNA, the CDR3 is TGTGCCAGCAGCCCGACAGGGGATGGCTACACCTTC. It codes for CASSPTGDGYTF.

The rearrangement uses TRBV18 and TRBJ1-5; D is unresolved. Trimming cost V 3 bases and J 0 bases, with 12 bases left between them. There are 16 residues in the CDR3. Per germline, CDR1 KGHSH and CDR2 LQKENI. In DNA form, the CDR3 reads TGTGCCAGCTCACCGCTAGAAGTGGGTAGCAATCAGCCCCAGCATTTT. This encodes CASSPLEVGSNQPQHF.

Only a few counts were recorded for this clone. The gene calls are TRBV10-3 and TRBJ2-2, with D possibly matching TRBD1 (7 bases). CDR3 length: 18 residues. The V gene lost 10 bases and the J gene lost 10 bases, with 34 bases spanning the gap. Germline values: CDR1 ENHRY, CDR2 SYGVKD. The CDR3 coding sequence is TGTGCCAGTTTAGGGGGCCGGGGGTTTTCATCGGGCCTTGAGGAGCTGTTTTTT. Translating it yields CASLGGRGFSSGLEELFF.